This T cell receptor (beta chain) was retrieved from a study of blood T cell repertoires in COVID-19. Overall study: Sites in the United States, Italy and Spain provided acute and convalescent COVID-19 samples. PBMCs, B-cell-depleted T cells, or T cells were the source of the cDNA or gDNA that made up the material.

Germline V gene data show CDR1 as SGHDT and CDR2 as YYEEEE. The CDR3 length is 12 residues. Trimming left V 3 bases short and J 1 base short, with 4 bases between. Per the study methods: Reference gene primer amplification yielded estimated nucleated cell counts. Repertoires were generated with immunoSEQ multiplex PCR, while TCRdb's copy carries only in-frame clones and drops some. V, J and clone size are those of that table, while D and trimming were read from the DNA. The data hold about 150,000 clones, with 80% observed a single time. This TCR was sampled from a man aged 55-75 years with acute or convalescent COVID-19. The sample was peripheral blood. The gene calls are TRBV5-6 and TRBJ1-2; the D is unclear. DNA for the CDR3: TGTGCCAGCAGCTCTTATAACTATGGCTACACCTTC. This sequence encodes CASSSYNYGYTF. Based on the CDR3 plus reference TRBV5-6 and TRBJ1-2, the full variable domain is DAGVTQSPTHLIKTRGQQVTLRCSPKSGHDTVSWYQQALGQGPQFIFQYYEEEERQRGNFPDRFSGHQFPNYSSELNVNALLLGDSALYLCASSSYNYGYTFGSGTRLTVV.